This passage covers 20 T cell receptor beta chains from one sample sequenced in a study of regulatory T cells in long-lasting Graves disease. Time point of the sample: persistent/refractory GD, antithyroid drugs over 5 years with positive TRAb. The TCR library was prepared using RNA isolated from PBMCs. Arm-PCR of CDR3 regions and iRepertoire HTBI primers were used to build TCR beta libraries. One entry per CDR3 protein, called by TCRdb with MiXCR from the multiplex PCR reads. The sample has about 340,000 distinct CDR3 sequences, roughly a fifth seen once. The sequenced sample was peripheral blood mononuclear cells (PBMCs), obtained when the disease was refractory, from a patient treated with antithyroid drugs. The receptor set was obtained from a female donor with Graves disease.

This clonotype turned up a few times. The V call is TRBV5-6, the J call TRBJ2-7; TRBD1 matches at 7 bases. The CDR3 has 14 amino acids. V lost 3 bases and J lost 6; bases outside the gene matches: 9. Germline V gene sequence: CDR1 SGHDT, CDR2 YYEEEE. The CDR3 reads CASSWGTVGSEQYF. CDR3 DNA sequence: TGTGCCAGCAGCTGGGGGACAGTGGGAAGCGAGCAGTACTTC.

V usage is TRBV14 and J usage is TRBJ1-5; D gene ambiguous. The germline gives CDR1 SGHDN, CDR2 FVKESK. The CDR3 loop spans 13 amino acids. The ends were cut back, 0 bases at V and 4 bases at J, with 4 bases in the middle. The CDR3 spells CASSQDNNQPQHF. As DNA, the CDR3 is TGTGCCAGCAGCCAAGATAATAATCAGCCCCAGCATTTT.

This rearrangement joins TRBV12-3 or TRBV12-4 to TRBJ2-5, with TRBD2 matching 9 bases. The CDR3 has 15 amino acids. With V trimmed by 3 bases and J by 4 bases, 6 bases remained unmatched. CDR3 residues: CASSFSSGNTETQYF. In DNA, the CDR3 is TGTGCCAGCAGTTTTTCTAGCGGGAACACAGAGACCCAGTACTTC.

As concerns this clonotype: This may be a read error: a much more frequent sequence differs by one nucleotide. The V and J genes are TRBV3-1 and TRBJ1-1; perhaps TRBD1 as D (5 bases). Germline assignment: CDR1 LGHDT and CDR2 YNNKEL (reference sequence). CDR3 length equals 14 residues. With 1 base removed from V and 1 base from J, the gap between germline ends came to 7 bases. Here the CDR3 DNA reads TGTGCCAGCAGCCAAGTGGGGGGGAACACTGAAGCTTTCTTT. Translated: CASSQVGGNTEAFF.

This clonotype has at least ten counts. The chain combines TRBV6-1 with TRBJ2-7, with 7 bases that match TRBD1. CDR3 length: 15 residues. Losses at the gene ends were 8 bases for V and 6 bases for J; bases not matched to a gene: 16. The germline CDR1 and CDR2 sequences are MNHNS and SASEGT. CDR3 sequence: CASGNRKGASLEQYF. In DNA form, the CDR3 reads TGTGCCAGCGGGAACAGGAAGGGGGCCTCCCTCGAGCAGTACTTC.

The CDR3 is CSARLGESNTEAFF. CDR3 nucleotides: TGCAGTGCTAGGCTCGGGGAAAGTAACACTGAAGCTTTCTTT. V and J are TRBV20-1 and TRBJ1-1; no clear D. This CDR3 comprises 14 residues. Germline V gives CDR1 DFQATT, CDR2 SNEGSKA (reference sequence). Trimming shortened V by 3 bases and J by 2 bases, and 13 bases separated the two germline ends.

This clonotype was counted many times. As DNA, the CDR3 is TGTGCCAGCTCACCGGGACACTTCTCTGGGGCCAACGTCCTGACTTTC. Residues: CASSPGHFSGANVLTF. This rearrangement joins TRBV18 to TRBJ2-6; weak D call: TRBD1 (6 bases). CDR3 length: 16 residues. The germline gives CDR1 KGHSH, CDR2 LQKENI. Trimming took off 3 bases at V and 0 bases at J, with 9 bases between the two ends. The complete variable domain, with remaining parts taken from reference TRBV18 and TRBJ2-6, reads NAGVMQNPRHLVRRRGQEARLRCSPMKGHSHVYWYRQLPEEGLKFMVYLQKENIIDESGMPKERFSAEFPKEGPSILRIQQVVRGDSAAYFCASSPGHFSGANVLTFGAGSRLTVL.

This CDR3 reads CASSFLAGGGLYEQYF. DNA for the CDR3: TGTGCCAGCAGTTTCCTCGCAGGGGGGGGATTGTACGAGCAGTACTTC. The chain combines TRBV27 with TRBJ2-7; TRBD1 or TRBD2 may be the D gene (7 bases each). V gave up 3 bases and J gave up 4 bases, with 19 bases separating them. CDR3 length equals 16 residues. CDR1 and CDR2 (germline): MNHEY, SMNVEV (reference sequence).

With regard to this clonotype: A read error may explain this, as a much larger clone is one base away. The V and J genes are TRBV3-1 and TRBJ2-5; D is uncertain. CDR3 length equals 16 residues. Per germline, CDR1 LGHDT and CDR2 YNNKEL (reference sequence). V shed 0 bases and J shed 5 bases, with 16 bases lying between them. CDR3 region: CASSQDYPSSKETQYF. The CDR3 nucleotides read TGTGCCAGCAGCCAAGATTACCCATCGAGTAAGGAGACCCAGTACTTC.

This clonotype came up many times. The chain combines TRBV7-9 with TRBJ1-4, with D hard to call. The CDR3 loop spans 14 amino acids. Germline-derived CDR1 and CDR2 are SEHNR and FQNEAQ (reference sequence). The V end was cut by 1 base, the J end by 5 bases, with 8 bases between. The CDR3 sequence: CASSLVVGNEKLFF. The CDR3 coding sequence is TGTGCCAGCAGCTTAGTGGTAGGGAATGAAAAACTGTTTTTT.

This chain connects TRBV19 to TRBJ2-2, with D possibly matching TRBD1 (5 bases). CDR3 length: 13 amino acids. V lost 2 bases and J lost 7, with 8 bases in between. Germline CDR1 LNHDA, CDR2 SQIVND (reference sequence). The CDR3 bases are TGTGCCAGTAGTATAAGTAGGGGCGGGGAGCTGTTTTTT. Translating gives CASSISRGGELFF.

A remark on this clonotype: The junction does not match germline at one end; this may be a read error. For the CDR3, the DNA is TGCGCCAGCAGGCGCTCAGGACAGAAGGGCCACCCAGAGGCCCAGTACTTC. Translating gives CASRRSGQKGHPEAQYF. V usage is TRBV4-1 and J usage is TRBJ2-5, with D perhaps TRBD1 (6 bases). From germline, CDR1 is MGHRA and CDR2 YSYEKL. The CDR3 has 17 amino acids.

This clonotype was recorded many times. The chain combines TRBV27 with TRBJ2-7; 14 bases are shared with TRBD2. V dropped 6 bases and J dropped 2; count of bases not matched to a gene: 12. CDR3 length equals 18 residues. Germline CDR1 and CDR2: MNHEY and SMNVEV (reference sequence). For the CDR3, the DNA is TGTGCCAGCAGCCATCGTCCGACTAGCGGGAGGGCCGCCTACGAGCAGTACTTC. Its translation: CASSHRPTSGRAAYEQYF.

This clonotype was picked up a small number of times. This chain uses TRBV12-3 or TRBV12-4 with TRBJ1-5, with 8 bases that match TRBD1. The length of the CDR3 is 18 residues. V shed 1 base, J shed 0 bases, and the junction held 8 bases outside the gene matches. The CDR3 nucleotides are TGTGCCAGCAGTTTAGGTAGGACAGGGCGTTATAGCAATCAGCCCCAGCATTTT. Residues: CASSLGRTGRYSNQPQHF.

This clonotype was found a few times. This sequence joins TRBV29-1 and TRBJ2-7; 10 bases agree with TRBD1. Trimming removed 0 bases from V and 4 bases from J; junction bases left unmatched: 6. The CDR3 totals 15 residues. CDR1 SQVTM and CDR2 ANQGSEA come from the germline V gene. CDR3: CSVEDRDRGEYEQYF. CDR3 sequence (DNA): TGCAGCGTTGAAGATCGGGACAGGGGCGAGTACGAGCAGTACTTC.

This clonotype was found many times. The chain recombines TRBV20-1 with TRBJ2-5; possibly TRBD2 for D (6 bases). The CDR3 sequence is 14 residues long. Trimming pared 6 bases from V and 4 bases from J, leaving 18 bases between. CDR1 and CDR2 (germline): DFQATT, SNEGSKA (reference sequence). CDR3 coding DNA: TGCAGTGCCCTAAGGGTGGCCGGGAGAGAGACCCAGTACTTC. It specifies CSALRVAGRETQYF.

This sequence joins TRBV3-1 and TRBJ1-1; D gene unclear. V lost 4 bases and J lost 4, with 13 bases in between. The CDR3 sequence is 14 residues long. Per the germline V gene, CDR1 is LGHDT and CDR2 is YNNKEL (reference sequence). CDR3 DNA sequence: TGTGCCAGCAGCCTTCAATATGGAGGCACTGAAGCTTTCTTT. As protein: CASSLQYGGTEAFF.

This clonotype was observed at least ten times. The chain's CDR3 is CASSVPTGAGELFF. CDR3 nucleotides: TGTGCCAGCAGTGTACCGACGGGCGCCGGGGAGCTGTTTTTT. The chain has TRBV6-1 and TRBJ2-2; D uncertain. Looked up from germline, CDR1 is MNHNS and CDR2 is SASEGT. This CDR3 region has 14 residues. Between the trimmed V and J ends, which lost 4 bases and 6 bases, there was a span of 12 bases.

This clonotype has only a few counts. J is TRBJ2-2 and V is TRBV27; D remains ambiguous. Germline CDR1 and CDR2: MNHEY and SMNVEV (reference sequence). Trimming stripped 3 bases from V and 5 bases from J, with 16 bases between. The CDR3 extends over 16 amino acids. This CDR3 reads CASSLGLTRGTGELFF. The CDR3 nucleotides are TGTGCCAGCAGTTTGGGCCTGACACGCGGTACCGGGGAGCTGTTTTTT.

V is TRBV15 and J is TRBJ1-5; TRBD1 is a possible D gene (5 bases). CDR3 length equals 15 residues. The V gene's germline CDR1 is LNHNV and CDR2 YYDKDF (reference sequence). V lost 2 bases and J lost 3, with 11 bases in between. This chain's CDR3 is CATSRHGTDNQPQHF. CDR3 nucleotides: TGTGCCACCAGCAGACACGGGACCGACAATCAGCCCCAGCATTTT. Drawing the rest from reference TRBV15 and TRBJ1-5, the complete variable domain is DAMVIQNPRYQVTQFGKPVTLSCSQTLNHNVMYWYQQKSSQAPKLLFHYYDKDFNNEADTPDNFQSRRPNTSFCFLDIRSPGLGDTAMYLCATSRHGTDNQPQHFGDGTRLSIL.